This T cell receptor (beta chain) was sequenced during a study of CD8 T cells in ankylosing spondylitis. Whole-study findings and limits: Disease-linked clones reportedly showed significant enrichment in matched ankylosing spondylitis synovial fluid. Disease-linked clones had a CD8+ phenotype and relatively low frequency in peripheral blood.

Making use of molecular barcodes, quantitative 5'-RACE generated TCR beta libraries. TCRdb recomputed calls from the 5' RACE reads with MiXCR, one row per CDR3 protein. The table has some 23,000 distinct CDR3 sequences, just over 2.5% seen once. Germline V gene data show CDR1 as SGDLS and CDR2 as YYNGEE. V was shortened by 4 bases and J by 0 bases, with 11 bases between the two germline ends. The length of the CDR3 is 15 residues. This clonotype was found many times. Its antigen remains unknown. The receptor's source is a female donor with ankylosing spondylitis or in good health (not recorded which). The material sequenced was blood, either unsorted or a sorted T cell fraction (not recorded which). V gene TRBV9 combines with J gene TRBJ2-4, with D perhaps matching TRBD1 or TRBD2 (5 bases each). For the CDR3, the DNA is TGTGCCAGCAGCCCCGGGGCGACAGCCAAAAACATTCAGTACTTC. It codes for CASSPGATAKNIQYF.